The 20 T cell receptor beta chains below all came from one sample that was sequenced in a study of shared clonotypes between healthy human individuals. Only CD45RO-negative cells positively selected for CCR7 counted as naive CD8 cells, so terminally differentiated effector memory CD45RA+ cells were excluded. The protocol was immunoSEQ multiplex PCR, while the TCRdb copy is restricted to in-frame clones and leaves out a portion. The table includes about 2,100,000 clones, under 95% detected once. Sequencing used naive CD8+ T cells from PBMCs. These receptors were taken from a man between 18 and 35 years old in good health. Some clones in this sample may be carry-over from other donors' samples.

The genes are TRBV9 and TRBJ2-1, with 8 bases aligning to TRBD2. Germline V gives CDR1 SGDLS, CDR2 YYNGEE. Germline trimming cut 2 bases from V and 5 bases from J; bases unmatched to any gene: 9. This CDR3 has 16 amino acids. CDR3 nucleotides: TGTGCCAGCAGCGTCCCCCGGGGGGGAGGGGACAATGAGCAGTTCTTC. Translating gives CASSVPRGGGDNEQFF.

The rearrangement links TRBV7-9 to TRBJ1-2, with D tentatively TRBD1 (5 bases). The CDR3 consists of 15 residues. Germline CDR1 SEHNR, CDR2 FQNEAQ (reference sequence). V was pared by 1 base and J by 7 bases, with 16 bases between. CDR3 nucleotides: TGTGCCAGCAGCTTAGGTCCAGGGCCAATTATTGGCTACACCTTC. Protein: CASSLGPGPIIGYTF.

Comments on this clone: The sample has other DNA sequences that encode this CDR3 too. The V and J genes are TRBV9 and TRBJ1-2; no firm D call. This CDR3 contains 13 residues. Germline-derived CDR1 and CDR2 are SGDLS and YYNGEE. The V gene lost 0 bases and the J gene lost 2 bases, with 5 bases spanning the gap. This CDR3 reads CASSVGANYGYTF. The DNA of the CDR3 is TGTGCCAGCAGCGTAGGTGCCAACTATGGCTACACCTTC.

The J gene is TRBJ1-1, the V gene TRBV7-2, with a possible D match to TRBD1 (5 bases). Germline V gene data show CDR1 as SGHTA and CDR2 as FQGNSA. This CDR3 is 14 amino acids long. V gave up 8 bases and J gave up 4 bases, with 17 bases separating them. The CDR3 spells CASGPVRGGTEAFF. CDR3 in DNA: TGTGCCAGCGGGCCAGTTCGGGGCGGCACTGAAGCTTTCTTT.

The CDR3 region has the DNA TGTGCCAGCAGCGGGACAGGACCCCGTACGAACACCGGGGAGCTGTTTTTT. Its protein product is CASSGTGPRTNTGELFF. The gene calls are TRBV7-9 and TRBJ2-2; the match to TRBD1 covers 8 bases. The CDR3 runs to 17 residues. Germline CDR1 and CDR2: SEHNR and FQNEAQ (reference sequence). V shed 5 bases, J shed 0 bases, and the junction held 8 bases outside the gene matches.

This sequence joins TRBV5-4 and TRBJ2-7; 8 bases match TRBD1. The CDR3 loop spans 14 amino acids. Germline loops: CDR1 SGHNT, CDR2 YYREEE (reference sequence). V lost 5 bases and J lost 2; bases outside the gene matches: 6. The chain's CDR3 is CASRPGQETYEQYF. The CDR3 region has the DNA TGTGCCAGCAGACCGGGACAGGAGACCTACGAGCAGTACTTC.

A remark on this clone: Other DNA sequences from this sample encode an identical CDR3 as well. The rearrangement links TRBV27 to TRBJ2-7, with TRBD2 as a possible D gene (6 bases). Looked up from germline, CDR1 is MNHEY and CDR2 is SMNVEV (reference sequence). This CDR3 is built from 14 residues. Trimming removed 3 bases at V and 2 bases at J, with 11 bases between. The CDR3 nucleotides are TGTGCCAGCAGTTTCGGGACTTCGGCCTACGAGCAGTACTTC. Amino acid sequence: CASSFGTSAYEQYF.

The chain couples TRBV30 to TRBJ2-5; 8 bases are shared with TRBD2. The J call may be incorrect, as the DNA end agrees better with TRBJ2-7. Looked up from germline, CDR1 is GTSNPN and CDR2 is SVGIG (reference sequence). The CDR3 has 13 amino acids. In DNA form, the CDR3 reads TGTGCCTGGAGTGTACTAGCGGTATACGAGCAGTACTTC. It specifies CAWSVLAVYEQYF.

The chain joins TRBV7-6 to TRBJ1-5; D not certain. The CDR3 runs to 14 residues. Germline CDR1 reads SGHVS; CDR2 reads FNYEAQ. The germline V and J ends were trimmed by 4 bases and 6 bases, with 13 bases remaining between them. The CDR3 spells CASSSDSGFQPQHF. The CDR3 region has the DNA TGTGCCAGCAGCTCCGACTCGGGGTTTCAGCCCCAGCATTTT.

The rearrangement links TRBV6-5 to TRBJ2-3, with 7 bases lining up with TRBD2. Germline CDR1 and CDR2: MNHEY and SVGAGI. Germline trimming cut 10 bases from V and 5 bases from J; bases unmatched to any gene: 12. CDR3 length: 14 amino acids. The CDR3 coding sequence is TGTGCCACCGGGACTAACGGGGAGGGAGATACGCAGTATTTT. The encoded protein is CATGTNGEGDTQYF.

This sequence joins TRBV27 and TRBJ2-2, with D hard to call. In germline, CDR1 is MNHEY, CDR2 SMNVEV (reference sequence). The CDR3 is 12 amino acids. Between the trimmed V and J ends, which lost 4 bases and 6 bases, there was a span of 6 bases. The DNA for the CDR3 is TGTGCCAGCAGTTCTTACTCCGGGGAGCTGTTTTTT. It translates to CASSSYSGELFF.

The genes are TRBV19 and TRBJ2-1; unclear D gene. With 5 bases removed from V and 7 bases from J, the gap between germline ends came to 12 bases. CDR3 size: 13 residues. From germline, CDR1 is LNHDA and CDR2 SQIVND (reference sequence). The chain's CDR3 is CASSEILGNEQFF. As DNA, the CDR3 is TGTGCCAGTAGTGAGATCCTGGGGAATGAGCAGTTCTTC.

This chain uses TRBV5-4 with TRBJ2-7, with a weak D call TRBD1 (6 bases). V lost 4 bases, J lost 3 bases, and 17 bases lay in between. There are 15 residues in the CDR3. Germline values: CDR1 SGHNT, CDR2 YYREEE (reference sequence). The CDR3 DNA reads as TGTGCCAGCAGCGTGGACCGGGACACCCTCTACGAGCAGTACTTC. It translates to CASSVDRDTLYEQYF.

V is TRBV7-9 and J is TRBJ1-2; perhaps TRBD1 as D (5 bases). Deletions cut 5 bases from V and 0 bases from J, with 16 bases between. CDR3 length: 16 residues. CDR1 and CDR2 from the germline V gene are SEHNR and FQNEAQ (reference sequence). The chain's CDR3 is CASSQIRDGANYGYTF. CDR3 DNA sequence: TGTGCCAGCAGCCAGATAAGGGACGGAGCTAACTATGGCTACACCTTC.

The chain recombines TRBV10-3 with TRBJ2-1, with a tentative D call TRBD2 (6 bases). Germline V gene data show CDR1 as ENHRY and CDR2 as SYGVKD. The CDR3 runs to 15 residues. The V and J ends lost 3 bases and 4 bases respectively, with 13 bases between them. The CDR3 spells CAISDGGSRYNEQFF. In DNA form, the CDR3 reads TGTGCCATCAGTGACGGGGGTTCCAGATACAATGAGCAGTTCTTC.

The chain has TRBV6-1 and TRBJ1-1; TRBD1 is a possible D gene (5 bases). The germline V and J ends were trimmed by 2 bases and 5 bases, with 15 bases remaining between them. Germline CDR1 reads MNHNS; CDR2 reads SASEGT. The CDR3 is 15 amino acids. This chain's CDR3 is CASSELLGQRTEAFF. CDR3 sequence (DNA): TGTGCCAGCAGTGAACTTCTGGGGCAGCGGACTGAAGCTTTCTTT.

Only one count was recorded for this clone. Other DNA sequences within the sample encode an identical CDR3. The rearrangement joins TRBV19 to TRBJ2-7; unclear D gene. CDR1 and CDR2 (germline): LNHDA, SQIVND (reference sequence). V was clipped by 5 bases and J by 0 bases, with 8 bases between them. The CDR3 covers 13 residues. As DNA, the CDR3 is TGTGCCAGTAGTCCCGGGCTCTCCTACGAGCAGTACTTC. It is translated as CASSPGLSYEQYF.

The V and J genes are TRBV10-3 and TRBJ2-7; 7 nucleotides match TRBD1. V shed 10 bases and J 6 bases; nucleotides not matched to a gene: 12. Germline V gene lookup returns CDR1 ENHRY and CDR2 SYGVKD. The CDR3 is 13 amino acids. The CDR3 protein is CATDDRESFEQYF. Here the CDR3 DNA reads TGTGCCACCGACGACAGGGAAAGCTTCGAGCAGTACTTC.

CDR3 region: CASTTAGFSYNEQFF. In DNA form, the CDR3 reads TGTGCCAGCACCACGGCAGGATTCTCCTACAATGAGCAGTTCTTC. V usage is TRBV28 and J usage is TRBJ2-1; D ambiguous. Germline V gene lookup returns CDR1 MDHEN and CDR2 SYDVKM. Deletions cut 7 bases from V and 0 bases from J, with 13 bases between. This CDR3 contains 15 residues.

This rearrangement joins TRBV7-6 to TRBJ1-1, with 7 bases identical to TRBD1. V was pared by 5 bases and J by 5 bases, with 5 bases of the junction left unmatched. The germline V gene has CDR1 SGHVS and CDR2 FNYEAQ. CDR3 length: 13 residues. CDR3 loop: CASSNTGATEAFF. The CDR3 nucleotides are TGTGCCAGCAGCAACACAGGGGCGACTGAAGCTTTCTTT.